The 16 T cell receptor beta chains reported below all come from one sample, sequenced in a study of cytomegalovirus exposure and HLA in healthy donors. Researchers ran the PCR with 60 Vbeta and 13 Jbeta primers. Generated by immunoSEQ multiplex PCR, the TCRdb table keeps only in-frame clones and is missing some. The sample holds fewer than 150,000 clones; 80% are singletons and the top ten take just over 5%. Sequencing input: PBMCs. The source of these receptors is a male donor in good health and CMV-seronegative.

This chain uses TRBV7-9 with TRBJ1-4; 7 bases match TRBD1. The ends lost 3 bases at V and 8 bases at J; junction bases unmatched: 12. This CDR3 has 16 residues. CDR1 SEHNR and CDR2 FQNEAQ come from the germline V gene (reference sequence). CDR3 region: CASSFETGRLGEKLFF. CDR3 sequence (DNA): TGTGCCAGCAGCTTTGAGACAGGGCGATTAGGAGAAAAACTGTTTTTT.

This chain joins TRBV19 and TRBJ1-5, with D perhaps matching TRBD1 (6 bases). CDR1 and CDR2 (germline): LNHDA, SQIVND (reference sequence). The CDR3 totals 14 residues. V was cut by 5 bases and J by 2 bases, with 10 bases left in between. CDR3 sequence (DNA): TGTGCCAGTAGTCTTTCAGGGGGCAATCAGCCCCAGCATTTT. It specifies CASSLSGGNQPQHF. Drawing the rest from reference TRBV19 and TRBJ1-5, the complete variable domain is DGGITQSPKYLFRKEGQNVTLSCEQNLNHDAMYWYRQDPGQGLRLIYYSQIVNDFQKGDIAEGYSVSREKKESFPLTVTSAQKNPTAFYLCASSLSGGNQPQHFGDGTRLSIL.

The chain links TRBV30 to TRBJ1-2; D gene uncertain. The germline CDR1 and CDR2 sequences are GTSNPN and SVGIG (reference sequence). Trimming removed 0 bases at V and 11 bases at J, with 10 bases between. The CDR3 runs to 11 residues. DNA for the CDR3: TGTGCCTGGAGTGTACTAGGGTGGTACACCTTC. Translated, it gives CAWSVLGWYTF.

J is TRBJ1-3 and V is TRBV11-2; D uncertain. CDR1 is SGHAT and CDR2 is FQNNGV in the germline V gene. The V end was cut by 3 bases, the J end by 4 bases, with 7 bases between. This CDR3 spans 13 amino acids. DNA of the CDR3: TGTGCCAGCAGCTTCAGTACCGGAAACACCATATATTTT. Protein sequence: CASSFSTGNTIYF. The whole variable domain, remainder taken from reference TRBV11-2 and TRBJ1-3, is EAGVAQSPRYKIIEKRQSVAFWCNPISGHATLYWYQQILGQGPKLLIQFQNNGVVDDSQLPKDRFSAERLKGVDSTLKIQPAKLEDSAVYLCASSFSTGNTIYFGEGSWLTVV.

This chain connects TRBV19 to TRBJ1-5; 7 bases map to TRBD1. The CDR3 runs 13 residues. CDR1 LNHDA and CDR2 SQIVND come from the germline V gene (reference sequence). V lost 9 bases, J lost 6 bases, and 8 bases stayed unmatched. The CDR3 region is CASAGQGGQPQHF. In DNA, the CDR3 is TGTGCCAGCGCAGGGCAGGGGGGTCAGCCCCAGCATTTT.

The chain uses TRBV11-2 and TRBJ1-1; D might be TRBD1 (5 bases). Germline V gives CDR1 SGHAT, CDR2 FQNNGV. Trimming took 5 bases from V and 6 from J, leaving 16 bases between them. This CDR3 is built from 14 residues. The CDR3 loop reads CASSGITGGAEAFF. The DNA of the CDR3 is TGTGCCAGCAGCGGGATAACCGGAGGGGCTGAAGCTTTCTTT.

This clone was observed once. The chain employs TRBV10-3 and TRBJ2-1, with 12 bases aligning to TRBD2. With V trimmed by 6 bases and J by 4 bases, 10 bases remained unmatched. Per germline, CDR1 ENHRY and CDR2 SYGVKD. This CDR3 has 17 amino acids. CDR3 coding DNA: TGTGCCATCAGCCTTATTGCTAGCGGGGGGGGATACAATGAGCAGTTCTTC. Its protein is CAISLIASGGGYNEQFF.

This chain uses TRBV13 with TRBJ2-7; maybe TRBD2 (5 bases). Per the germline V gene, CDR1 is PRHDT and CDR2 is FYEKMQ (reference sequence). The CDR3 contains 14 residues. The V end was cut by 5 bases, the J end by 2 bases, with 13 bases between. The CDR3 here is CASSRGLPPYEQYF. The CDR3 nucleotides read TGTGCCAGCAGCCGCGGACTCCCCCCCTACGAGCAGTACTTC.

The CDR3 loop reads CASSLSQGQFF. DNA for the CDR3: TGTGCCAGCAGCCTATCACAGGGGCAGTTCTTC. This chain uses TRBV7-2 with TRBJ2-1; tentatively, D is TRBD1 (6 bases). CDR3 length: 11 amino acids. Germline values: CDR1 SGHTA, CDR2 FQGNSA. The V end lost 5 bases, the J end lost 12 bases, and 11 bases lay between the germline ends.

V usage is TRBV10-3 and J usage is TRBJ2-4, with D maybe TRBD2 (5 bases). The CDR3 loop spans 14 amino acids. Germline V gene sequence: CDR1 ENHRY, CDR2 SYGVKD. V lost 10 bases, J lost 0 bases, and 13 bases lay in between. In DNA, the CDR3 is TGTGCCACCAGGACGGAGGCAGCCAAAAACATTCAGTACTTC. The encoded protein is CATRTEAAKNIQYF.

This rearrangement joins TRBV5-1 to TRBJ2-1; D is unclear. Germline V gene sequence: CDR1 SGHRS, CDR2 YFSETQ. Trimming pared 4 bases from V and 9 bases from J, leaving 11 bases between. This CDR3 is built from 12 residues. DNA of the CDR3: TGCGCCAGCAGCCCTACGGGTGCTGAGCAGTTCTTC. Translated, it gives CASSPTGAEQFF.

The gene calls are TRBV28 and TRBJ2-7; 9 bases are a match to TRBD2. CDR1 and CDR2 from the germline V gene are MDHEN and SYDVKM. This CDR3 has 17 residues. V gave up 8 bases and J gave up 6 bases; unmatched junction bases: 20. CDR3 sequence: CASLGRRGGPRGSEQYF. As DNA, the CDR3 is TGTGCCAGCCTCGGAAGGCGGGGGGGGCCCCGGGGCTCCGAGCAGTACTTC.

This chain links TRBV19 with TRBJ1-5, with 8 bases identical to TRBD1. The trim removed 4 bases at V and 3 bases at J, leaving 8 bases unmatched. Germline values: CDR1 LNHDA, CDR2 SQIVND (reference sequence). CDR3 length: 16 residues. DNA for the CDR3: TGTGCCAGTAGTAGGATTCAGGGGGCGGTCAATCAGCCCCAGCATTTT. Translating it yields CASSRIQGAVNQPQHF.

The chain recombines TRBV5-6 with TRBJ2-1; TRBD1 might be the D (6 bases). Deletions cut 5 bases from V and 0 bases from J, with 18 bases between. The germline V gene encodes CDR1 SGHDT and CDR2 YYEEEE. The CDR3 extends over 17 amino acids. CDR3 DNA sequence: TGTGCCAGCAGTTCTACAGAACAGGGTGGCTCCTACAATGAGCAGTTCTTC. This codes for CASSSTEQGGSYNEQFF.

Comment on this clone: One junction end does not reproduce the germline sequence, and a read error may be involved. The V call is TRBV7-9, the J call TRBJ2-2, with D possibly being TRBD2 (7 bases). The CDR3 totals 14 residues. Germline lookup yields CDR1 SEHNR and CDR2 FQNEAQ (reference sequence). CDR3 loop: CSSSFSGGRGELFF. DNA of the CDR3: TGTTCCAGCAGCTTCTCCGGGGGGCGTGGGGAGCTGTTTTTT.

This rearrangement joins TRBV5-1 to TRBJ2-7; 7 bases are shared with TRBD1. V trimming: 3 bases; J trimming: 0 bases; junction bases outside the gene matches: 3. The germline V gene encodes CDR1 SGHRS and CDR2 YFSETQ. CDR3 length equals 14 residues. The CDR3 nucleotides are TGCGCCAGCAGCTCAGACAGGGCCTCCTACGAGCAGTACTTC. It yields the protein CASSSDRASYEQYF.